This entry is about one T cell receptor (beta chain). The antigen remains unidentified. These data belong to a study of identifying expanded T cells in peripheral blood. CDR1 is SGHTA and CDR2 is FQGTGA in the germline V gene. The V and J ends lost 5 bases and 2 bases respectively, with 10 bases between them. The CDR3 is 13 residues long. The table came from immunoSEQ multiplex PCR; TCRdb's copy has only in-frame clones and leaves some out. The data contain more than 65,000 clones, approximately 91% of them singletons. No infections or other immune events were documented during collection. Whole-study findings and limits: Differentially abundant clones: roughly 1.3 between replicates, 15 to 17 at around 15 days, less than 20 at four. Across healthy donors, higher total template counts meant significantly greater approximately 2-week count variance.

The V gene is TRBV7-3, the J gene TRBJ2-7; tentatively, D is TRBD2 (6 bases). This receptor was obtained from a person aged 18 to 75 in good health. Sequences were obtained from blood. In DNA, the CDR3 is TGTGCCAGCAGCCCCGGGGGAGCCTACGAGCAGTACTTC. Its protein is CASSPGGAYEQYF.